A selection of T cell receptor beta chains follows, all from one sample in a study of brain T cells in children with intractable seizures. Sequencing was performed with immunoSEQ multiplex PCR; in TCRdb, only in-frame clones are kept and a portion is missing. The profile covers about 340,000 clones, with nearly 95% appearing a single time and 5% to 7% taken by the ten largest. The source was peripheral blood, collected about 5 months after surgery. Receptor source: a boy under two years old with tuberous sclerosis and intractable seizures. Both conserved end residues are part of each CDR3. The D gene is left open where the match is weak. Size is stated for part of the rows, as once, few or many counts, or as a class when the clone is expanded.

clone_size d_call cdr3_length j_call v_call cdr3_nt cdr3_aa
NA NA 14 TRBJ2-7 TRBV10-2 TGCGCCAGCAGTGAAGGTGGGAGTTTCTACGAGCAGTACTTC CASSEGGSFYEQYF
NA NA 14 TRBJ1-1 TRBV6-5 TGTGCCAGCAGTCCCGGGACGGGGAACACTGAAGCTTTCTTT CASSPGTGNTEAFF
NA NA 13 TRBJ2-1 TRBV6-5 TGTGCCACCGGCCAGGGCAATCCCAATGAGCAGTTCTTC CATGQGNPNEQFF
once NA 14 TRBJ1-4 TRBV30 TGTGCCTGGAGTTGGGGGGGGAAAGGTGAAAAACTGTTTTTT CAWSWGGKGEKLFF
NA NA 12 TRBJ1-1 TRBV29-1 TGCAGCGTTGGTGGCTTGAACACTGAAGCTTTCTTT CSVGGLNTEAFF
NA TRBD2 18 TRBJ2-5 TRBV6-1 TGTGCCAGCAGTGAGACCCTTTTACTAGCGGGAGGTGGGGAGACCCAGTACTTC CASSETLLLAGGGETQYF
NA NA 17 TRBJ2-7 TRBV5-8 TGTGCCAGCAGCTTGGATAGTTCCAGGCCGCGGGTCTACGAGCAGTACTTC CASSLDSSRPRVYEQYF
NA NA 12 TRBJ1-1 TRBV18 TGTGCCAGCTCACCATCGAGGACTGAAGCTTTCTTT CASSPSRTEAFF
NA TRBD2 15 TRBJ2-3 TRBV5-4 TGTGCCAGCAGCTTGGGGACTAGCGGCACAGATACGCAGTATTTT CASSLGTSGTDTQYF
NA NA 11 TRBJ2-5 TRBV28 TGTGCCAGCACTACCGCCGGGACCCAGTACTTC CASTTAGTQYF
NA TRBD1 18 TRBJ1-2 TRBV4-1 TGCGCCAGCAGCCAAGACCCAGGGGGCGTCTCTTTTAACTATGGCTACACCTTC CASSQDPGGVSFNYGYTF
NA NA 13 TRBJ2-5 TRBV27 TGTGCCAGCAGTTTATCGGCCACAGAGACCCAGTACTTC CASSLSATETQYF
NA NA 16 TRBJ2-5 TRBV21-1 TGTGCCAGCAGCTCTCGAAAGGGGAGGTGGGGGGAGACCCAGTACTTC CASSSRKGRWGETQYF
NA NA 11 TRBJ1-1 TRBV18 TGTGCCAGCTCACCAGGGGGTGAAGCTTTCTTT CASSPGGEAFF
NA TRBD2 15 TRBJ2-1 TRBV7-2 TGTGCCAGCAGCTTAAAGTGGGGGGGCTACAATGAGCAGTTCTTC CASSLKWGGYNEQFF
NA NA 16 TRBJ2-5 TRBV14 TGTGCCAGCAGCCAAGAAATGTGGCACCCCCAAGAGACCCAGTACTTC CASSQEMWHPQETQYF
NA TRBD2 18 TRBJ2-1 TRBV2 TGTGCCAGCAGCGAAACAAACCGACTAGCGGGAGCTCTTTGTACCCAGTTCTTC CASSETNRLAGALCTQFF
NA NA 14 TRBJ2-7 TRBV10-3 TGTGCCATCAGTGGGAGCGGGCGTACCTACGAGCAGTACTTC CAISGSGRTYEQYF
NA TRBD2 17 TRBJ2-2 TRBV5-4 TGTGCCAGCAGGTTGGGACTAGCGGGAGATCGGACCGGGGAGCTGTTTTTT CASRLGLAGDRTGELFF
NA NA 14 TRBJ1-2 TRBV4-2 TGTGCCAGCAGCCAAGACCTAGGCCACTATGGCTACACCTTC CASSQDLGHYGYTF
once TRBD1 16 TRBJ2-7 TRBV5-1 TGCGCCAGCAGCTCGACATTCCGGGACAGAGCCTACGAGCAGTACTTC CASSSTFRDRAYEQYF
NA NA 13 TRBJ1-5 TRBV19 TGTGCCAGTAGTCCTGGGACTGATCAGCCCCAGCATTTT CASSPGTDQPQHF
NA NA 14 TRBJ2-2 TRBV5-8 TGTGCCAGCAGCTTCCGGGGGCCTGGCGGGGAGCTGTTTTTT CASSFRGPGGELFF
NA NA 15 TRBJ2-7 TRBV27 TGTGCCAGCAGTCACGCTTTGGTAAGCTCCTACGAGCAGTACTTC CASSHALVSSYEQYF
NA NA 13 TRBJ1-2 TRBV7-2 TGTGCCAGCAGCTTAATTTCAGGGTCTGGCTACACCTTC CASSLISGSGYTF
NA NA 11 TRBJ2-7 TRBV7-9 TGTGCCAGCAGCTTGTATATAGAGCAGTACTTC CASSLYIEQYF
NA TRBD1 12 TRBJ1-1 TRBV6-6 TGTGCTTCACAGGGGGCTCGGACTGAAGCTTTCTTT CASQGARTEAFF
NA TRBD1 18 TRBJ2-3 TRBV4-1 TGCGCCAGCAGCCATACACCCCAACCTCAGGGGGCGGGCGATACGCAGTATTTT CASSHTPQPQGAGDTQYF
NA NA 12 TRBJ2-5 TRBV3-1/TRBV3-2 TGTGCCAGCAGCCGAGGGAGGGAGACCCAGTACTTC CASSRGRETQYF
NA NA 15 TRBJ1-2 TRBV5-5 TGTGCCAGCAGCTCACCGGGGCAGTCGAACTATGGCTACACCTTC CASSSPGQSNYGYTF
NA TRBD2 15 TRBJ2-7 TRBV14 TGTGCCAGCAGCCAGGGACTAGCGGGAGCGGTCGAGCAGTACTTC CASSQGLAGAVEQYF
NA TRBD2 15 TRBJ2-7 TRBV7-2 TGTGCCAGCAGCTCAGTTACCCGGGGGGCCTACGAGCAGTACTTC CASSSVTRGAYEQYF
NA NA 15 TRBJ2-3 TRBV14 TGTGCCAGCAGCCAAGAACAGCCGGAGACAGATACGCAGTATTTT CASSQEQPETDTQYF
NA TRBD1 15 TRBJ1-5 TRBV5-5 TGTGCCAGCAGCTTGGTGGCAGGGGGCGGTCAGCCCCAGCATTTT CASSLVAGGGQPQHF
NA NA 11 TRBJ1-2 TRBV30 TGTGCCTGGAGTGTTAGGGATGGCTACACCTTC CAWSVRDGYTF